The source of this T cell receptor beta chain is a study of blood T cell repertoires in COVID-19. This CDR3 has 16 residues. Germline lookup yields CDR1 LGHDT and CDR2 YNNKEL (reference sequence). The V segment lost 1 base and the J segment 9 bases; nucleotides outside the gene matches: 10. Participant reports of clinical history set cohort assignment. Assay used: immunoSEQ multiplex PCR; TCRdb lists only in-frame clones, some missing. The sample lists about 300,000 clones, 85% to 90% seen once, with 4% to 5.5% in the top ten. This chain connects TRBV3-1 (or the pseudogene TRBV3-2) to TRBJ1-1; 11 bases are shared with TRBD1. The sequenced sample consisted of PBMCs or T cells enriched from blood (not recorded which). The source is a woman younger than 30 with acute COVID-19. The CDR3 reads CASSQVRRGTGGQAFF. The CDR3 DNA is TGTGCCAGCAGCCAAGTTCGAAGGGGGACAGGGGGTCAAGCTTTCTTT.